This T cell receptor beta chain was profiled in a study of cytomegalovirus exposure and HLA in healthy donors. Overall study: The roughly 700 first-cohort repertoires shared a platform with the 130 or so validation repertoires, as reported in a later analysis.

Clones were sequenced by immunoSEQ multiplex PCR, and TCRdb holds only the in-frame ones, with some missing. This table holds a few hundred thousand clones, around 91% found once. The germline V gene encodes CDR1 MDHEN and CDR2 SYDVKM. Trimming took off 9 bases at V and 8 bases at J, with 16 bases between the two ends. The CDR3 contains 13 residues. The receptor comes from a woman under 30 in good health and CMV-seronegative. Material: PBMCs. The rearrangement uses TRBV28 and TRBJ1-4, with D hard to call. The CDR3 sequence is CASSDTFLEKLFF. As DNA, the CDR3 is TGTGCCAGTAGTGACACGTTTTTGGAAAAACTGTTTTTT.